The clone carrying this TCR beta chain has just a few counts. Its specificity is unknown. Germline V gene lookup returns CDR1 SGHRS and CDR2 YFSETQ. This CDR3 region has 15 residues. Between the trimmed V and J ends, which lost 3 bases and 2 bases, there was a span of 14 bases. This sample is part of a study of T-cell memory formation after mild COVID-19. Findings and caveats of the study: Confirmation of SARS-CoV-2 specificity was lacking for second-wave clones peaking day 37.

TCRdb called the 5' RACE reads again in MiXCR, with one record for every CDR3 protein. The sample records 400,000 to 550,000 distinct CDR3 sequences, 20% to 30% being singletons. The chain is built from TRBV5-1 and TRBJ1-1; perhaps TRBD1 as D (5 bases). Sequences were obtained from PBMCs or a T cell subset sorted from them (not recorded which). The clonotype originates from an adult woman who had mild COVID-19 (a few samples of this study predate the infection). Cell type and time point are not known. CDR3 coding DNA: TGCGCCAGCAGCTCCACGTTAACAGGAAACACTGAAGCTTTCTTT. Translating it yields CASSSTLTGNTEAFF. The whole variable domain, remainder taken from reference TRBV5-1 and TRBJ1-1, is KAGVTQTPRYLIKTRGQQVTLSCSPISGHRSVSWYQQTPGQGLQFLFEYFSETQRNKGNFPGRFSGRQFSNSRSEMNVSTLELGDSALYLCASSSTLTGNTEAFFGQGTRLTVV.